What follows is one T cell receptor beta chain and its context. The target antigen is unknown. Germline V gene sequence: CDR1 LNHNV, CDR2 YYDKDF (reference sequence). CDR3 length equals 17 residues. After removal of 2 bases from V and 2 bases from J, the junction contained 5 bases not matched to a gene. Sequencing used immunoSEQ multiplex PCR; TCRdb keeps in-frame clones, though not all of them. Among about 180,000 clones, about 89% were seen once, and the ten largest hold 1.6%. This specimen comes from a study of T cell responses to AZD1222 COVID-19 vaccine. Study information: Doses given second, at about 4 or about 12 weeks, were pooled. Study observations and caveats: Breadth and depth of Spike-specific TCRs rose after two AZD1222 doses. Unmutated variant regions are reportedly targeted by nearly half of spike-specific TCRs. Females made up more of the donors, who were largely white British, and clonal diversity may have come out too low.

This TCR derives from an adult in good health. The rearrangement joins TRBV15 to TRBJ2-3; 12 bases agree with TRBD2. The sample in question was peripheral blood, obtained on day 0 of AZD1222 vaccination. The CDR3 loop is CATSRLLAGGYTDTQYF. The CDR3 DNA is TGTGCCACCAGCAGATTACTAGCGGGGGGTTACACAGATACGCAGTATTTT. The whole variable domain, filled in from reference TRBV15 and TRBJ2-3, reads DAMVIQNPRYQVTQFGKPVTLSCSQTLNHNVMYWYQQKSSQAPKLLFHYYDKDFNNEADTPDNFQSRRPNTSFCFLDIRSPGLGDTAMYLCATSRLLAGGYTDTQYFGPGTRLTVL.